The source of this TCR beta chain is a study of blood T cell repertoires in COVID-19 (dated by TCRdb to the early 2020s). With respect to the entire study: Collaborator samples came from the United States, Italy and Spain and covered acute and convalescent phases of COVID-19. Samples were obtained from the ongoing ImmuneRACE study (first 160 participants) and from some 1,200 subjects provided by 6 global collaborators. Sample metadata almost always included a de-identified subject ID, COVID-19 status, age in years and sex. Deeply sampled blood TCRbeta repertoires from subjects exposed to, actively infected with, or recovered from COVID-19 were included in the dataset. The material from the prospective study consisted of cDNA or gDNA derived from T cells, B-cell-depleted T cells, or PBMCs. HLA class I and class II types, where available, came from metadata supplied by the sample provider rather than from assay-based typing. The repertoires were released in a freely available public database meant as a resource for research on the immune response to SARS-CoV-2.

The collaborating institutions used their own protocols to collect whole blood in K2EDTA tubes. Collaborator samples were shipped for TCRbeta analysis as frozen whole blood, isolated PBMCs, or DNA extracted from either sample type. TCRbeta CDR3 regions were amplified from genomic DNA by means of the immunoSEQ Assay, a bias-controlled multiplex PCR. The original pipeline was this. The number of nucleated cells in each sample was estimated from the amplification of reference gene primers within the assay. To quantify the absolute abundance of each unique TCRbeta CDR3 rearrangement, sequence reads were collapsed and filtered. For each sample, productive Simpson clonality was calculated by taking the square root of Simpson's diversity index across productive rearrangements. TCRdb carries this immuneACCESS record with in-frame sequences only. Its versions omit some clonotypes, under half of them owing to an unresolved V gene in the studies checked, with the rest unexplained. Clonal size and the V and J genes are those of that table, whereas D and trimming came from the DNA. In this sample the table shows about 280,000 clones, around 90% of which occur a single time. The ten largest clones capture about 8.6% of the sample.

Including cysteine and phenylalanine, the CDR3 has 14 amino acids. The kept DNA is CDR3 alone, 42 bases in frame from the first base. For CDR1 and CDR2, the germline V gene (reference sequence) lists MNHEY and SMNVEV. V is cut back by 0 bases and J by 5 bases, with 3 bases in the junction unmatched. Overall study outcomes, separate from this receptor: Clinical and demographic metadata were provided uncurated, with the amount varying by source and participant.

Comment on this clone: Its antigen is currently not known. Per-nucleotide qualities are absent, and no much larger clonotype sits a single base away. The sample contains more than one DNA sequence encoding this CDR3.

This receptor was obtained from a young man with active or convalescent COVID-19. Source material: peripheral blood. In this chain, TRBV27 is recombined with TRBJ1-2, and TRBD1 matches 7 of the central bases. The nucleotides read TGTGCCAGCAGTTTATCGCCAGGGGGATATGGCTACACCTTC. Translation gives CASSLSPGGYGYTF.